These 28 T cell receptor beta chains share one sample of origin, sequenced in a study of response to subunit inactivated influenza vaccine (dated by TCRdb to the late 2010s). Libraries were built with RT-PCR. The sequencing machine was an Illumina HiSeq 2500. TCRdb trimmed the raw reads at Q25, called clones with MiXCR and kept productive beta chains. When rows share a CDR3 protein, they turn into one entry using the most common DNA and genes. The sample table shows 500,000 to 750,000 distinct CDR3 sequences, and about 15% are seen once. The biggest ten clones account for roughly 11% of the sample. Material: PBMCs from blood, obtained about 13 days after vaccination. Receptors originate from a man between 45 and 60 years old who received an inactivated influenza vaccine. Donor details come from another sample of the same person, matched by shared clones.

The chain employs TRBV5-1 and TRBJ1-1, with D possibly TRBD1 on 6 matching bases. Looked up from germline, CDR1 is SGHRS and CDR2 is YFSETQ. The CDR3 has 15 amino acids. Trimming pared 2 bases from V and 3 bases from J, leaving 14 bases between. As DNA, the CDR3 is TGCGCCAGCAGCTTTTACTCCAGGGGCGACACTGAAGCTTTCTTT. This codes for CASSFYSRGDTEAFF.

The J gene is TRBJ2-2, the V gene TRBV20-1, with D possibly TRBD2 on 6 matching bases. This CDR3 has 16 amino acids. From germline, CDR1 is DFQATT and CDR2 SNEGSKA (reference sequence). With 5 bases removed from V and 3 bases from J, the gap between germline ends came to 19 bases. In nucleotides, the CDR3 is TGCAGTGCTTGGGGACTCCAAAAGTACCACACCGGGGAGCTGTTTTTT. Residues: CSAWGLQKYHTGELFF.

This sequence joins TRBV11-3 and TRBJ2-5; a weak D match, TRBD1 (5 bases). V was trimmed by 1 base and J by 2 bases, leaving 11 bases between them. The CDR3 runs 15 residues. CDR1 is SGHNT, CDR2 YENEEA, per germline. The CDR3 loop is CASSLGGQKQETQYF. DNA of the CDR3: TGTGCCAGCAGCTTAGGGGGCCAGAAACAAGAGACCCAGTACTTC. Using reference TRBV11-3 and TRBJ2-5 for the parts outside the CDR3, the full variable domain is EAGVVQSPRYKIIEKKQPVAFWCNPISGHNTLYWYLQNLGQGPELLIRYENEEAVDDSQLPKDRFSAERLKGVDSTLKIQPAELGDSAVYLCASSLGGQKQETQYFGPGTRLLVL.

There are many counts of this clonotype. The chain recombines TRBV11-3 with TRBJ2-3; D is undetermined. The CDR3 loop spans 13 amino acids. V lost 4 bases to trimming and J lost 4 bases, with 9 bases between them. Germline V gene sequence: CDR1 SGHNT, CDR2 YENEEA. The CDR3 region is CASSSPPADTQYF. For the CDR3, the DNA is TGTGCCAGCAGCTCCCCCCCGGCAGATACGCAGTATTTT.

This clonotype showed up just a few times. The chain joins TRBV6-1 to TRBJ1-2; 9 bases line up with TRBD1. The length of the CDR3 is 17 residues. V was pared by 6 bases and J by 0 bases, with 11 bases of the junction left unmatched. Germline V lookup: CDR1 MNHNS, CDR2 SASEGT. The CDR3 DNA reads TGTGCCAGCAGGACGCCCCGGGACAGGGCCCCTAACTATGGCTACACCTTC. Its translation is CASRTPRDRAPNYGYTF.

This clonotype appeared a single time. V and J are TRBV6-2 or TRBV6-3 and TRBJ2-1, with 10 bases aligning to TRBD2. Losses at the gene ends were 6 bases for V and 7 bases for J; bases not matched to a gene: 6. Germline V gene lookup returns CDR1 MNHEY and CDR2 SVGEGT. The CDR3 contains 14 residues. The CDR3 sequence: CASSRPSGRNEQFF. CDR3 in DNA: TGTGCCAGCAGCCGGCCTAGCGGGAGAAATGAGCAGTTCTTC.

This clonotype was counted between two and nine times. This chain links TRBV6-1 with TRBJ1-1; D uncertain. The germline gives CDR1 MNHNS, CDR2 SASEGT. CDR3 length: 14 amino acids. V shed 0 bases and J shed 5 bases, with 10 bases lying between them. CDR3 nucleotide sequence: TGTGCCAGCAGTGAAGCGCAAGTCAGGACTGAAGCTTTCTTT. Residues: CASSEAQVRTEAFF.

This clonotype was seen only a few times. This chain links TRBV20-1 with TRBJ2-3; 9 positions agree with TRBD2. The CDR3 consists of 15 residues. Trimming took 4 bases from V and 0 from J; bases not matched to a gene: 5. CDR1 is DFQATT and CDR2 is SNEGSKA in the germline V gene (reference sequence). DNA for the CDR3: TGCAGTGCTACCCGAACTAGCGGGAGCACAGATACGCAGTATTTT. Its protein is CSATRTSGSTDTQYF.

This clonotype has a handful of counts. This CDR3 is CASSPRAGGLGDEQFF. CDR3 nucleotides: TGTGCCAGCAGCCCTAGGGCGGGAGGGTTGGGCGATGAGCAGTTCTTC. The chain links TRBV9 to TRBJ2-1, with 9 bases identical to TRBD2. Germline lookup yields CDR1 SGDLS and CDR2 YYNGEE. Trimming took 4 bases from V and 8 from J; bases not matched to a gene: 13. The CDR3 runs to 16 residues.

This clonotype was found once. The genes are TRBV21-1 and TRBJ2-2; TRBD1, the table's D call, was not compared with the DNA. TRBV21-1 is reported as a pseudogene. The CDR3 consists of 15 residues. The CDR3 here is CASSEPGQGPGELFF. The CDR3 nucleotides are TGTGCCAGCAGCGAACCGGGACAGGGACCCGGGGAGCTGTTTTTT.

This clonotype was observed many times. The rearrangement uses TRBV5-1 and TRBJ2-2; tentative D call: TRBD2 (7 bases). The CDR3 is 16 residues long. V was clipped by 4 bases and J by 4 bases, with 17 bases between them. The germline V gene encodes CDR1 SGHRS and CDR2 YFSETQ. Written as DNA, the CDR3 is TGCGCCAGCAGCCATGGGGGGGCGAAGGCCACCGGGGAGCTGTTTTTT. This codes for CASSHGGAKATGELFF. Full variable domain (outside the CDR3, taken from reference TRBV5-1 and TRBJ2-2): KAGVTQTPRYLIKTRGQQVTLSCSPISGHRSVSWYQQTPGQGLQFLFEYFSETQRNKGNFPGRFSGRQFSNSRSEMNVSTLELGDSALYLCASSHGGAKATGELFFGEGSRLTVL.

This chain joins TRBV5-1 and TRBJ2-7; 12 positions match TRBD2. The CDR3 is made up of 15 amino acids. Losses at the gene ends were 4 bases for V and 3 bases for J; bases not matched to a gene: 5. CDR1 and CDR2 (germline): SGHRS, YFSETQ. The CDR3 region is CASSQMTSGSYEQYF. As DNA, the CDR3 is TGCGCCAGCAGCCAGATGACTAGCGGGAGCTACGAGCAGTACTTC.

V usage is TRBV25-1 and J usage is TRBJ2-2, with unresolved D. This CDR3 has 14 amino acids. Trimming shortened V by 5 bases and J by 3 bases, and 10 bases separated the two germline ends. CDR1 is MGHDK and CDR2 is SYGVNS in the germline V gene. The CDR3 DNA is TGTGCCAGCAGTTTTGGCTACGACACCGGGGAGCTGTTTTTT. Translating gives CASSFGYDTGELFF. Supplemented by reference TRBV25-1 and TRBJ2-2, the full variable domain reads EADIYQTPRYLVIGTGKKITLECSQTMGHDKMYWYQQDPGMELHLIHYSYGVNSTEKGDLSSESTVSRIRTEHFPLTLESARPSHTSQYLCASSFGYDTGELFFGEGSRLTVL.

There are a few counts of this clonotype. The chain uses TRBV5-1 and TRBJ1-1; the match to TRBD1 covers 9 bases. Trimming cost V 5 bases and J 1 base; bases outside gene matches: 6. Looked up from germline, CDR1 is SGHRS and CDR2 is YFSETQ. The CDR3 is 15 residues long. This chain's CDR3 is CASSRQGVPNTEAFF. DNA for the CDR3: TGCGCCAGCAGTCGACAGGGGGTACCGAACACTGAAGCTTTCTTT.

This sequence joins TRBV24-1 and TRBJ1-1; no clear D. The V end lost 5 bases, the J end lost 2 bases, and 8 bases lay between the germline ends. Germline V gene data show CDR1 as KGHDR and CDR2 as SFDVKD. The CDR3 sequence is 13 residues long. This chain's CDR3 is CATSGSINTEAFF. The CDR3 nucleotides are TGTGCCACCAGTGGCAGTATTAACACTGAAGCTTTCTTT.

J is TRBJ2-4 and V is TRBV28; D unclear. Germline CDR1 reads MDHEN; CDR2 reads SYDVKM. The CDR3 contains 17 residues. V gave up 1 base and J gave up 2 bases, with 15 bases separating them. The CDR3 sequence: CASSLSLPLSTKNIQYF. As DNA, the CDR3 is TGTGCCAGCAGTTTATCCCTACCGCTTTCAACCAAAAACATTCAGTACTTC.

The chain recombines TRBV2 with TRBJ2-1; D perhaps matches TRBD2 (6 bases). Trimming pared 4 bases from V and 4 bases from J, leaving 17 bases between. The CDR3 consists of 16 residues. CDR1 and CDR2 (germline): SNHLY, FYNNEI. The CDR3 sequence is CASSGRRCAGYNEQFF. In nucleotides, the CDR3 is TGTGCCAGCAGTGGTCGGAGATGTGCGGGGTACAATGAGCAGTTCTTC.

There are a few counts of this clonotype. The V call is TRBV10-3, the J call TRBJ2-1; 11 bases are shared with TRBD2. Trimming took 0 bases from V and 0 from J; bases not matched to a gene: 4. Looked up from germline, CDR1 is ENHRY and CDR2 is SYGVKD. This CDR3 is built from 18 residues. The CDR3 nucleotides are TGTGCCATCAGTGAGTCCCTAGCGGGGGGCAGCTCCTACAATGAGCAGTTCTTC. Translated: CAISESLAGGSSYNEQFF.

There are a few counts of this clonotype. The J gene is TRBJ1-1, the V gene TRBV20-1, with a possible D match to TRBD1 (6 bases). The CDR3 runs 13 residues. V lost 6 bases, J lost 1 base, and 12 bases lay in between. Germline V gives CDR1 DFQATT, CDR2 SNEGSKA (reference sequence). CDR3 nucleotides: TGCAGTGCGGCGCGGGGGGCGAACACTGAAGCTTTCTTT. Its translation: CSAARGANTEAFF.

This clonotype turned up a few times. J is TRBJ2-2 and V is TRBV18; D call uncertain. This CDR3 region has 15 residues. Trimming removed 4 bases at V and 0 bases at J, with 9 bases between. Germline V gene sequence: CDR1 KGHSH, CDR2 LQKENI. CDR3 residues: CASSRGRANTGELFF. The CDR3 region has the DNA TGTGCCAGCTCACGGGGTCGCGCGAACACCGGGGAGCTGTTTTTT. Complete variable domain (other parts from reference TRBV18 and TRBJ2-2): NAGVMQNPRHLVRRRGQEARLRCSPMKGHSHVYWYRQLPEEGLKFMVYLQKENIIDESGMPKERFSAEFPKEGPSILRIQQVVRGDSAAYFCASSRGRANTGELFFGEGSRLTVL.

The chain carries TRBV29-1 and TRBJ1-1; the match to TRBD1 covers 8 bases. Trimming cost V 4 bases and J 0 bases; bases outside gene matches: 7. Germline V CDR1 and CDR2: SQVTM, ANQGSEA. This CDR3 contains 15 residues. The CDR3 region is CSVGPGQVMNTEAFF. The CDR3 DNA reads as TGCAGCGTTGGGCCGGGACAGGTCATGAACACTGAAGCTTTCTTT.

This clonotype has at least ten counts. V and J are TRBV5-1 and TRBJ2-5, with D tentatively TRBD1 or TRBD2 (5 bases each). Trimming took 0 bases from V and 2 from J, leaving 8 bases between them. The length of the CDR3 is 14 residues. Germline V gives CDR1 SGHRS, CDR2 YFSETQ. CDR3 bases: TGCGCCAGCAGCTTGGGGGGACGGCAAGAGACCCAGTACTTC. Amino acids: CASSLGGRQETQYF.

V usage is TRBV5-1 and J usage is TRBJ2-2; D uncertain. With 1 base removed from V and 2 bases from J, the gap between germline ends came to 9 bases. CDR3 length equals 15 residues. The germline gives CDR1 SGHRS, CDR2 YFSETQ. This CDR3 reads CASSLKASNTGELFF. CDR3 DNA: TGCGCCAGCAGCTTGAAGGCATCAAACACCGGGGAGCTGTTTTTT.

This clonotype showed up just a few times. The gene calls are TRBV7-9 and TRBJ2-7; D not certain. The CDR3 has 14 amino acids. Germline loops: CDR1 SEHNR, CDR2 FQNEAQ (reference sequence). Between the trimmed V and J ends, which lost 2 bases and 3 bases, there was a span of 11 bases. Written as DNA, the CDR3 is TGTGCCAGCAGCTTACCATCCTCTAGCTACGAGCAGTACTTC. Translating gives CASSLPSSSYEQYF. Based on the CDR3 plus reference TRBV7-9 and TRBJ2-7, the full variable domain is DTGVSQNPRHKITKRGQNVTFRCDPISEHNRLYWYRQTLGQGPEFLTYFQNEAQLEKSRLLSDRFSAERPKGSFSTLEIQRTEQGDSAMYLCASSLPSSSYEQYFGPGTRLTVT.

This clonotype was counted between two and nine times. The rearrangement links TRBV7-8 to TRBJ1-1, with TRBD1 as a possible D gene (6 bases). Trimming stripped 1 base from V and 4 bases from J, with 10 bases between. This CDR3 has 14 residues. Germline CDR1 and CDR2: SGHVS and FQNEAQ. The CDR3 is CASSLVTGRTEAFF. CDR3 sequence (DNA): TGTGCCAGCAGCTTAGTCACAGGGCGCACTGAAGCTTTCTTT.

This clonotype has only a few counts. The chain combines TRBV15 with TRBJ1-5; D gene uncertain. V lost 0 bases to trimming and J lost 0 bases, with 12 bases between them. Per germline, CDR1 LNHNV and CDR2 YYDKDF (reference sequence). This CDR3 contains 17 residues. CDR3 amino acids: CATSRDRSANSNQPQHF. CDR3 bases: TGTGCCACCAGCAGAGATCGGTCAGCAAATAGCAATCAGCCCCAGCATTTT.

This clonotype occurred many times. The CDR3 reads CAIRDRATDTQYF. In nucleotides, the CDR3 is TGTGCCATCCGGGACAGGGCCACAGATACGCAGTATTTT. The chain uses TRBV24-1 and TRBJ2-3; 9 positions agree with TRBD1. The germline CDR1 and CDR2 sequences are KGHDR and SFDVKD. CDR3 size: 13 residues. V lost 11 bases and J lost 2; bases outside the gene matches: 4.

The chain is built from TRBV7-8 and TRBJ1-5, with D hard to call. The CDR3 runs to 16 residues. Germline CDR1 SGHVS, CDR2 FQNEAQ. With 4 bases removed from V and 3 bases from J, the gap between germline ends came to 16 bases. The chain's CDR3 is CASSSRTAEPNQPQHF. As DNA, the CDR3 is TGTGCCAGCAGCTCCCGGACGGCGGAGCCCAATCAGCCCCAGCATTTT.